This record concerns one T cell receptor (beta chain) sequence. Germline V lookup: CDR1 MGHRA, CDR2 YSYEKL. V lost 0 bases, J lost 4 bases, and 20 bases lay in between. This CDR3 has 18 residues. The data were obtained in a study of T cell changes during pregnancy in multiple sclerosis. Produced via immunoSEQ multiplex PCR; TCRdb's table is partial and in-frame only. The table includes more than 85,000 clones, approximately 94% detected once. The TCR comes from a female donor with multiple sclerosis, enrolled in a pregnancy study. This chain connects TRBV4-1 to TRBJ2-3; D might be TRBD2 (5 bases). The sample consisted of peripheral blood, taken before pregnancy. The CDR3 protein is CASSQDGSRVSGADTQYF. For the CDR3, the DNA is TGCGCCAGCAGCCAAGATGGGTCGAGGGTATCGGGTGCAGATACGCAGTATTTT.